Listed here is a single T cell receptor (beta chain). What it recognizes is unknown. Germline V gene sequence: CDR1 DFQATT, CDR2 SNEGSKA (reference sequence). The CDR3 runs to 14 residues. The V end was cut by 1 base, the J end by 3 bases, with 11 bases between. This entry is derived from a study of blood T cells in healthy people across ages. For the second PCR, which ran for 7 to 11 cycles, a sample-barcoded 5' primer and a J-beta primer mix were used. MiXCR was run by TCRdb on the 5' RACE reads, yielding one entry per CDR3 protein. The repertoire holds about 1.4 million distinct CDR3 sequences, with approximately 60% as singletons. Study-wide results and limits: Older age coincided with a roughly linear decline in TCR beta diversity per million T cells.

The gene calls are TRBV20-1 and TRBJ2-3, with D possibly TRBD2 on 7 matching bases. The sequencing input was blood. This clonotype was obtained from a man aged 18 to 30 in good health. DNA of the CDR3: TGCAGTGCTAGAGTCCGGGGGGCAACAGATACGCAGTATTTT. As protein: CSARVRGATDTQYF.